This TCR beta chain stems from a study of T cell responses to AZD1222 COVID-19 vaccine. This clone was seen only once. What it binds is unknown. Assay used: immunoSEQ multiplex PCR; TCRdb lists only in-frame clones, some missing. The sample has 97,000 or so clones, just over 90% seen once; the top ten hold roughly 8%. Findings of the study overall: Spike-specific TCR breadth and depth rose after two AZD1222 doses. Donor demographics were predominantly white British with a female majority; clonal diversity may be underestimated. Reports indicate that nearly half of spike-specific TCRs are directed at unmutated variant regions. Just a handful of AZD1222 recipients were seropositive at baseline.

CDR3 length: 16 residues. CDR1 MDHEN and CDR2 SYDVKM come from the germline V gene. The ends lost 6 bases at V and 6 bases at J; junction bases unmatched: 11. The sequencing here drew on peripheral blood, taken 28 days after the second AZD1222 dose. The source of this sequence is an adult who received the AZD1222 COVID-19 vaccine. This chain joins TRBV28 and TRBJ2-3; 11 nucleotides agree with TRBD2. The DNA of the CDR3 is TGTGCCAGCAGCTACATGACTAGCGGGGAGGGGGATACGCAGTATTTT. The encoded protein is CASSYMTSGEGDTQYF.